What follows are 9 T cell receptor beta chains derived from one specimen sequenced in a study of cytomegalovirus exposure and HLA in healthy donors. The PCR contained 60 Vbeta and 13 Jbeta primers. Only in-frame clones appear in the TCRdb table, and some are missing; sequencing was by immunoSEQ multiplex PCR. The sample shows some 51,000 clones, approximately 71% of them seen only once. The sequencing sample was made of PBMCs. These receptors originate from a man in his forties in good health and CMV-seropositive.

The gene calls are TRBV4-3 and TRBJ2-5, with a tentative D call TRBD1 (5 bases). CDR1 and CDR2 from the germline V gene are LGHNA and YSLEER. The CDR3 length is 14 residues. The ends were cut back, 0 bases at V and 0 bases at J, with 5 bases in the middle. The CDR3 region is CASSQEGDQETQYF. The CDR3, as DNA: TGCGCCAGCAGCCAAGAAGGGGACCAAGAGACCCAGTACTTC.

This clone was counted once. V usage is TRBV5-4 and J usage is TRBJ1-2, with D unclear. V was clipped by 3 bases and J by 6 bases, with 12 bases between them. The CDR3 consists of 13 residues. The germline V gene encodes CDR1 SGHNT and CDR2 YYREEE (reference sequence). CDR3 protein: CASSSISVDGYTF. The CDR3 DNA reads as TGTGCCAGCAGCTCCATAAGCGTGGATGGCTACACCTTC.

This clone showed up just once. The V call is TRBV5-4, the J call TRBJ2-2, with TRBD1 matching 9 bases. Germline CDR1 is SGHNT and CDR2 is YYREEE (reference sequence). The CDR3 runs to 16 residues. V gave up 3 bases and J gave up 4 bases; unmatched junction bases: 7. CDR3 nucleotides: TGTGCCAGCAGCTCCCGGGACAGGGATCCCACCGGGGAGCTGTTTTTT. Residues: CASSSRDRDPTGELFF. The full variable domain, in which reference TRBV5-4 and TRBJ2-2 provide the parts outside the CDR3, is ETGVTQSPTHLIKTRGQQVTLRCSSQSGHNTVSWYQQALGQGPQFIFQYYREEENGRGNFPPRFSGLQFPNYSSELNVNALELDDSALYLCASSSRDRDPTGELFFGEGSRLTVL.

The chain recombines TRBV9 with TRBJ2-7, with D possibly being TRBD2 (5 bases). Germline V CDR1 and CDR2: SGDLS, YYNGEE. V was clipped by 0 bases and J by 6 bases, with 16 bases between them. The CDR3 loop spans 15 amino acids. The CDR3 loop reads CASSVGRTDLLEQYF. For the CDR3, the DNA is TGTGCCAGCAGCGTAGGGAGGACGGATCTCCTCGAGCAGTACTTC.

The chain uses TRBV19 and TRBJ1-1, with D tentatively TRBD1 (5 bases). This CDR3 region has 13 residues. The V gene's germline CDR1 is LNHDA and CDR2 SQIVND (reference sequence). Trimming stripped 10 bases from V and 1 base from J, with 13 bases between. The CDR3 spells CATPGGSNTEAFF. CDR3 in DNA: TGTGCCACCCCCGGGGGGTCGAACACTGAAGCTTTCTTT.

The V and J genes are TRBV30 and TRBJ1-1, with unresolved D. Trimming pared 3 bases from V and 3 bases from J, leaving 11 bases between. The germline V gene has CDR1 GTSNPN and CDR2 SVGIG (reference sequence). The CDR3 consists of 13 residues. CDR3 coding DNA: TGTGCCTGGAGCCCAAAGCTGGACACTGAAGCTTTCTTT. Its translation: CAWSPKLDTEAFF. Supplemented by reference TRBV30 and TRBJ1-1, the full variable domain reads SQTIHQWPATLVQPVGSPLSLECTVEGTSNPNLYWYRQAAGRGLQLLFYSVGIGQISSEVPQNLSASRPQDRQFILSSKKLLLSDSGFYLCAWSPKLDTEAFFGQGTRLTVV.

The gene calls are TRBV5-1 and TRBJ1-5; possibly TRBD1 for D (5 bases). The CDR3 extends over 14 amino acids. Between the trimmed V and J ends, which lost 5 bases and 5 bases, there was a span of 14 bases. The V gene's germline CDR1 is SGHRS and CDR2 YFSETQ. This chain's CDR3 is CASRPDSDDQPQHF. The CDR3 DNA reads TGCGCCAGCAGGCCTGACAGCGATGATCAGCCCCAGCATTTT.

This clone was seen only a few times. This chain uses TRBV5-1 with TRBJ1-1; TRBD1 agrees at 7 bases. With 5 bases clipped from V and 4 bases from J, the junction kept 14 bases outside the gene matches. This CDR3 is 16 amino acids long. Germline V gene data show CDR1 as SGHRS and CDR2 as YFSETQ. CDR3 residues: CASRSNHRDSRTEAFF. The CDR3 DNA reads as TGCGCCAGCAGGTCGAACCACCGGGACAGTCGCACTGAAGCTTTCTTT.

This clone has only a few counts. The rearrangement joins TRBV6-5 to TRBJ1-1, with D possibly matching TRBD1 (6 bases). Trimming shortened V by 7 bases and J by 1 base, and 10 bases separated the two germline ends. Germline values: CDR1 MNHEY, CDR2 SVGAGI. The CDR3 totals 13 residues. CDR3 loop: CASTMTGNTEAFF. The CDR3 coding sequence is TGTGCCAGCACCATGACAGGGAACACTGAAGCTTTCTTT.